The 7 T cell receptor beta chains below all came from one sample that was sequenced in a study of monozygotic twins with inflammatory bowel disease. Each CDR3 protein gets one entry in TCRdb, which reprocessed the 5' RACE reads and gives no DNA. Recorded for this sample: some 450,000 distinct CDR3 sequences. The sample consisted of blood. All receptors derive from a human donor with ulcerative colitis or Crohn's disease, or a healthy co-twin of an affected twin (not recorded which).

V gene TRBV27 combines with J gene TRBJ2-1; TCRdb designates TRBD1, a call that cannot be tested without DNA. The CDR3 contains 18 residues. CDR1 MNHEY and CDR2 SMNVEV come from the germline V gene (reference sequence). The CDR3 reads CASSWDRASGLAYNEQFF.

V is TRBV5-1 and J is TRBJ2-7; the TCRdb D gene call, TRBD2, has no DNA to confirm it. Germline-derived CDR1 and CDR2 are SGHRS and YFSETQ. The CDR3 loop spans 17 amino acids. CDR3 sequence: CASSLAHMTSGFYEQYF.

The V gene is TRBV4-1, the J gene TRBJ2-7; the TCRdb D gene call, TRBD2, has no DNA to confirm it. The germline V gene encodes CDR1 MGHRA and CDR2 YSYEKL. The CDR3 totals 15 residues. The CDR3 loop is CASSQEASGGWEQYF.

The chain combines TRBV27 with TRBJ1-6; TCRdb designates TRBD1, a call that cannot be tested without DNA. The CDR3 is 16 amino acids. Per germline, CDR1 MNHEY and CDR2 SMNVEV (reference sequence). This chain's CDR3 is CASSSPRGVGNSPLHF.

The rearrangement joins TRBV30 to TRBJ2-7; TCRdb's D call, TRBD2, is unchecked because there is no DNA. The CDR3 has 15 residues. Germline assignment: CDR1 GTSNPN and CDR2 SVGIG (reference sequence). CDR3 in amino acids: CAWSSGLAGENEQYF.

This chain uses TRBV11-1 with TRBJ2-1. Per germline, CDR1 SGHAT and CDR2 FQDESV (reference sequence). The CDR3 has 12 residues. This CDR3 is CASTGLGYEQFF.

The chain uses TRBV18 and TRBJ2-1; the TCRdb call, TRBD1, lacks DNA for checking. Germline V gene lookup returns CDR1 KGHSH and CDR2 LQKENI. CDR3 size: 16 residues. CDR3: CASSPPGQGEYNEQFF.